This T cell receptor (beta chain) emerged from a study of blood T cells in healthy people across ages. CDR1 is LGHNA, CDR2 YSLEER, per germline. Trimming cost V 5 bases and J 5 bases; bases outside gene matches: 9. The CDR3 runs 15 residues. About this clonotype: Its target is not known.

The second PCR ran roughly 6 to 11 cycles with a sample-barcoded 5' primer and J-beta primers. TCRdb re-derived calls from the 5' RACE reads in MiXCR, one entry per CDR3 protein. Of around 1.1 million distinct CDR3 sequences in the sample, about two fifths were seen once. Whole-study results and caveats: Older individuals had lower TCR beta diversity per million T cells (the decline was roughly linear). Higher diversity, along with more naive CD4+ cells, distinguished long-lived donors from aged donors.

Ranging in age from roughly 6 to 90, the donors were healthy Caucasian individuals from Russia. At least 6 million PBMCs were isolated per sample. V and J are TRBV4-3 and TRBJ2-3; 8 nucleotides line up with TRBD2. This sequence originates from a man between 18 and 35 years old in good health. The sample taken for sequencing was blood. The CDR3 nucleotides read TGCGCCAGCAGCGCTTCGGGGGGGGTGAGAGATACGCAGTATTTT. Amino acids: CASSASGGVRDTQYF.